This entry concerns a single TCR beta chain. The antigen remains unidentified. This specimen belongs to a study of T cell responses to AZD1222 COVID-19 vaccine. Study observations and caveats: AZD1222 recipients seropositive at baseline numbered only 5 to 7. Spike-specific TCR breadth rose after two AZD1222 doses, and depth rose as well. There were mostly white British donors and more females than males, and clonal diversity was possibly underestimated.

The method was immunoSEQ multiplex PCR; TCRdb's version includes in-frame clones alone and lacks a portion of them. The sample consists of some 170,000 clones, about 91% of them appearing once. CDR1 and CDR2 (germline): SGHRS, YFSETQ. CDR3 length: 14 residues. Between the trimmed V and J ends, which lost 0 bases and 7 bases, there was a span of 13 bases. Specimen: peripheral blood, collected 28 days after the second AZD1222 dose. The source of this sequence is an adult who received the AZD1222 COVID-19 vaccine. The V and J genes are TRBV5-1 and TRBJ1-2; perhaps TRBD1 as D (5 bases). CDR3 in DNA: TGCGCCAGCAGCTTGGAAGGGGCCTTGCGTGGCTACACCTTC. Translated, it gives CASSLEGALRGYTF.